This record covers a single TCR beta chain. Antigen: not known. V gave up 4 bases and J gave up 0 bases, with 8 bases separating them. Germline-derived CDR1 and CDR2 are ENHRY and SYGVKD. CDR3 length: 14 amino acids. This specimen comes from a study of blood T cells in healthy people across ages. Alongside a J-beta primer mix, a sample-barcoded 5' primer served in a second PCR lasting about 7 to 12 cycles. Each cDNA molecule carried a tag from a template-switch adaptor that contained 12 random nucleotides. Using its own MiXCR run on the 5' RACE reads, TCRdb lists one record per CDR3 protein. The data hold about 1,000,000 distinct CDR3 sequences, with 45% observed a single time. Study observations and caveats: TCR beta diversity tracked closely with naive T cell percentage. For the donors, CMV status was unknown and possibly confounded expanded clonotype changes.

Donor samples were obtained from healthy Caucasian individuals from Russia, aged about 6 to 95. The specimen was blood. This chain links TRBV10-3 with TRBJ2-3, with D tentatively TRBD1 (5 bases). The sequence was collected from an older woman in good health. The DNA for the CDR3 is TGTGCCATCAGTGCTGACAGAAGCACAGATACGCAGTATTTT. As protein: CAISADRSTDTQYF.